These 12 T cell receptor beta chains originate from one sample sequenced in a study of shared clonotypes between healthy human individuals. Only in-frame clones appear in the TCRdb table, and some are missing; sequencing was by immunoSEQ multiplex PCR. There are over 2 million clones in the sample; just under 95% occur only once, and approximately 0.4% lies in the top ten. Sequencing input: naive CD4+ T cells from PBMCs. Subset specified: CD45RA+ positively selected. All receptors derive from a man aged 18 to 29 in good health. Some clones in this sample may be carry-over from other donors' samples.

This chain joins TRBV6-6 and TRBJ1-2; D remains unclear. The CDR3 runs 13 residues. CDR1 and CDR2 from the germline V gene are MNHNY and SVGAGI (reference sequence). The V and J ends lost 7 bases and 5 bases respectively, with 14 bases between them. CDR3 sequence reads: CASTGETPYGYTF. The DNA of the CDR3 is TGTGCCAGCACCGGGGAGACACCATATGGCTACACCTTC.

The chain joins TRBV4-1 to TRBJ1-3; no definite D call. The CDR3 covers 16 residues. V dropped 6 bases and J dropped 2 bases, with 17 bases sitting between them. The V gene's germline CDR1 is MGHRA and CDR2 YSYEKL. The CDR3 DNA sequence: TGCGCCAGCAGTCTTGATGATAGGCAGGCTGGAAACACCATATATTTT. It codes for CASSLDDRQAGNTIYF.

The V gene is TRBV18, the J gene TRBJ1-1, with 8 nucleotides matching TRBD1. From germline, CDR1 is KGHSH and CDR2 LQKENI. With V trimmed by 6 bases and J by 4 bases, 7 bases remained unmatched. The CDR3 spans 14 residues. The chain's CDR3 is CASSGQGMSTEAFF. CDR3 nucleotides: TGTGCCAGCTCTGGACAGGGAATGAGCACTGAAGCTTTCTTT.

The chain uses TRBV9 and TRBJ2-2, with D unclear. In germline, CDR1 is SGDLS, CDR2 YYNGEE. V was clipped by 0 bases and J by 8 bases, with 14 bases between them. The CDR3 extends over 15 amino acids. In nucleotides, the CDR3 is TGTGCCAGCAGCGTAGCCGGGTCCGGATTGGGGGAGCTGTTTTTT. Residues: CASSVAGSGLGELFF. The variable domain in full, with the rest retrieved from reference TRBV9 and TRBJ2-2, is DSGVTQTPKHLITATGQRVTLRCSPRSGDLSVYWYQQSLDQGLQFLIQYYNGEERAKGNILERFSAQQFPDLHSELNLSSLELGDSALYFCASSVAGSGLGELFFGEGSRLTVL.

CDR3 in amino acids: CASSSTGGTGTYEQYF. The DNA of the CDR3 is TGTGCCAGCAGTTCGACAGGGGGGACAGGGACCTACGAGCAGTACTTC. The gene calls are TRBV27 and TRBJ2-7, with 9 bases aligning to TRBD1. Unmatched junction bases numbered 9, after V lost 4 bases and J lost 2 bases. The CDR3 contains 16 residues. Germline V gene lookup returns CDR1 MNHEY and CDR2 SMNVEV (reference sequence).

V and J are TRBV10-1 and TRBJ2-7; a weak D match, TRBD1 (7 bases). With 5 bases removed from V and 7 bases from J, the gap between germline ends came to 18 bases. The CDR3 loop spans 14 amino acids. CDR1 and CDR2 from the germline V gene are WNHNN and SYGVQD (reference sequence). The CDR3 DNA reads TGCGCCAGCAGTCCAGGGGGGTCAACAGGGGAGCAGTACTTC. This codes for CASSPGGSTGEQYF.

This chain links TRBV11-2 with TRBJ1-1, with a tentative D call TRBD1 (6 bases). Germline CDR1 is SGHAT and CDR2 is FQNNGV. With 1 base removed from V and 8 bases from J, the gap between germline ends came to 14 bases. This CDR3 is 14 amino acids long. The CDR3 is CASSLAPGRGEAFF. DNA of the CDR3: TGTGCCAGCAGCTTAGCTCCCGGCAGGGGAGAAGCTTTCTTT.

This chain connects TRBV5-5 to TRBJ1-2, with D uncertain. The CDR3 has 16 amino acids. CDR1 and CDR2 from the germline V gene are SGHKS and YYEKEE (reference sequence). Trimming took 0 bases from V and 4 from J, leaving 16 bases between them. The CDR3 sequence is CASSLAGSPRLYGYTF. The CDR3 region has the DNA TGTGCCAGCAGCTTGGCCGGCTCCCCCAGGCTCTATGGCTACACCTTC.

This rearrangement joins TRBV5-6 to TRBJ1-1; possible D gene TRBD1, 6 bases. The V end was cut by 5 bases, the J end by 6 bases, with 14 bases between. Germline CDR1 reads SGHDT; CDR2 reads YYEEEE. The CDR3 extends over 13 amino acids. For the CDR3, the DNA is TGTGCCAGCAGAACCAGGGGTTCAGCTGAAGCTTTCTTT. Translating it yields CASRTRGSAEAFF.

Turning to this clone: The same CDR3 is also encoded by other DNA sequences in this sample. The chain links TRBV4-3 to TRBJ2-7; 7 bases are a match to TRBD2. After removal of 4 bases from V and 0 bases from J, the junction contained 3 bases not matched to a gene. The CDR3 is 14 residues long. Germline V gene data show CDR1 as LGHNA and CDR2 as YSLEER. CDR3 nucleotides: TGCGCCAGCAGCCTGGGGGGGAGCTCCTACGAGCAGTACTTC. Protein sequence: CASSLGGSSYEQYF.

The V gene is TRBV28, the J gene TRBJ1-5; D gene ambiguous. Between the trimmed V and J ends, which lost 7 bases and 1 base, there was a span of 11 bases. From germline, CDR1 is MDHEN and CDR2 SYDVKM. CDR3 length: 14 amino acids. The CDR3 loop is CASILGQSNQPQHF. The CDR3 coding sequence is TGTGCCAGCATTCTAGGGCAAAGCAATCAGCCCCAGCATTTT.

For the CDR3, the DNA is TGCGCCAGCAGCGAAGGGGACAGGAGCTACGAGCAGTACTTC. It is translated as CASSEGDRSYEQYF. The chain employs TRBV5-1 and TRBJ2-7; 8 bases map to TRBD1. Germline CDR1 is SGHRS and CDR2 is YFSETQ. There are 14 residues in the CDR3. V shed 4 bases, J shed 3 bases, and the junction held 6 bases outside the gene matches. Full variable domain (rest looked up from reference TRBV5-1 and TRBJ2-7): KAGVTQTPRYLIKTRGQQVTLSCSPISGHRSVSWYQQTPGQGLQFLFEYFSETQRNKGNFPGRFSGRQFSNSRSEMNVSTLELGDSALYLCASSEGDRSYEQYFGPGTRLTVT.